A selection of T cell receptor beta chains follows, all from one sample in a study of blood T cell repertoires in COVID-19. Clones were read by immunoSEQ multiplex PCR, and TCRdb kept only the in-frame ones, dropping some. There are 120,000 to 150,000 clones in the sample; over 70% occur only once, and less than 45% lies in the top ten. What was sequenced was peripheral blood. The source of these receptors is a man aged 50 to 59 who had recovered from COVID-19. CDR3s include the opening cysteine and the closing phenylalanine or tryptophan. The D gene is left open where the match is weak.

D gene	V gene	J gene	CDR3 protein
NA	TRBV5-4	TRBJ2-7	CASSPGTYSYEQYF
TRBD2	TRBV7-2	TRBJ2-3	CASRFTSGGATDTQYF
NA	TRBV7-2	TRBJ2-5	CASSLTPGVQETQYF
NA	TRBV6-5	TRBJ1-1	CASSYLGGGGEAFF
TRBD1	TRBV30	TRBJ1-1	CAWDRVNTEAFF
NA	TRBV4-1	TRBJ2-5	CASSAQQETQYF
TRBD1	TRBV5-1	TRBJ1-1	CASSLASGGTEAFF
NA	TRBV4-2	TRBJ2-1	CASREGAGGSDEQFF
NA	TRBV6-2/TRBV6-3	TRBJ2-7	CASSYWQGTYEQYF
NA	TRBV19	TRBJ2-3	CASSIFSGSSTDTQYF
NA	TRBV4-3	TRBJ1-5	CASSQDMGPGPQHF
TRBD1	TRBV11-3	TRBJ2-4	CASSLGTGKAKNIQYF
NA	TRBV15	TRBJ1-2	CATSRSEGGGYTF
NA	TRBV5-1	TRBJ2-7	CASSPAGHVNEQYF
NA	TRBV9	TRBJ1-6	CASSVRRDNSPLHF
NA	TRBV9	TRBJ2-3	CASSSSWLSSTDTQYF
NA	TRBV29-1	TRBJ1-5	CSVEVGGAGNQPQHF
NA	TRBV5-1	TRBJ1-3	CASSLGGPSGNTIYF
TRBD1	TRBV5-1	TRBJ2-5	CASSSGGTGAQETQYF
NA	TRBV6-2/TRBV6-3	TRBJ2-1	CASSYIAGLNSYNEQFF
NA	TRBV3-1/TRBV3-2	TRBJ2-3	CASSQEVVANTQYF
TRBD1	TRBV7-2	TRBJ2-7	CASSLTGAGDREQYF
NA	TRBV12-3/TRBV12-4	TRBJ1-2	CASSSTVNYGYTF
TRBD1	TRBV11-2	TRBJ2-7	CASSLGTGQGPTYEQYF
TRBD2	TRBV6-6	TRBJ2-3	CASVGLAGEGTDTQYF
TRBD2	TRBV5-4	TRBJ2-5	CASSAGLAGGQETQYF
NA	TRBV6-5	TRBJ2-3	CASGQLPDTQYF
NA	TRBV9	TRBJ2-7	CASSATQDGEQYF
TRBD2	TRBV9	TRBJ2-5	CASSVGRSGGTQETQYF
TRBD1	TRBV6-2/TRBV6-3	TRBJ1-5	CASSLDRVGISNQPQHF
TRBD2	TRBV4-1	TRBJ2-1	CASSQGGGSYNEQFF
NA	TRBV7-9	TRBJ2-2	CASSLAIGDTGELFF
NA	TRBV19	TRBJ1-6	CASSPQGNSPLHF
TRBD1	TRBV5-8	TRBJ1-4	CASSIQGATNEKLFF
TRBD1	TRBV9	TRBJ2-7	CASSVEGTGENYEQYF
NA	TRBV18	TRBJ2-7	CASSPGQEQYF
TRBD1	TRBV5-1	TRBJ2-4	CASSLSPGGVKNIQYF
NA	TRBV5-6	TRBJ2-7	CASSLGGAGGAYEQYF
TRBD1	TRBV6-5	TRBJ2-7	CASSYGQGPNSYEQYF
TRBD1	TRBV5-6	TRBJ2-3	CASSVRGYGPDTQYF
NA	TRBV5-1	TRBJ2-7	CASRDTFYEQYF
TRBD1	TRBV25-1	TRBJ2-7	CASSEDRGPYEQYF
NA	TRBV7-2	TRBJ1-2	CASSLDSSYGYTF
TRBD2	TRBV6-6	TRBJ2-3	CASRRLAGGTDTQYF
TRBD1	TRBV15	TRBJ2-5	CATSRGGQQETQYF
NA	TRBV5-6	TRBJ1-2	CASSIGGYGYTF
NA	TRBV6-1	TRBJ1-2	CASSEYPEEQGYTF
TRBD2	TRBV6-7	TRBJ2-7	CASSTSGGFEEQYF
TRBD1	TRBV10-3	TRBJ1-2	CAINRQGSYGYTF
TRBD1	TRBV3-1/TRBV3-2	TRBJ2-7	CASSPGTGSGEQYF
NA	TRBV4-1	TRBJ2-3	CASSQTGGTDTQYF
NA	TRBV6-6	TRBJ2-3	CASSYSGLPDTQYF
NA	TRBV6-6	TRBJ1-5	CASSLTRTYLDSNQPQHF
NA	TRBV21-1	TRBJ2-5	CASSSSGGAGETQYF
TRBD1	TRBV6-2/TRBV6-3	TRBJ2-5	CASSLTGTGRETQYF